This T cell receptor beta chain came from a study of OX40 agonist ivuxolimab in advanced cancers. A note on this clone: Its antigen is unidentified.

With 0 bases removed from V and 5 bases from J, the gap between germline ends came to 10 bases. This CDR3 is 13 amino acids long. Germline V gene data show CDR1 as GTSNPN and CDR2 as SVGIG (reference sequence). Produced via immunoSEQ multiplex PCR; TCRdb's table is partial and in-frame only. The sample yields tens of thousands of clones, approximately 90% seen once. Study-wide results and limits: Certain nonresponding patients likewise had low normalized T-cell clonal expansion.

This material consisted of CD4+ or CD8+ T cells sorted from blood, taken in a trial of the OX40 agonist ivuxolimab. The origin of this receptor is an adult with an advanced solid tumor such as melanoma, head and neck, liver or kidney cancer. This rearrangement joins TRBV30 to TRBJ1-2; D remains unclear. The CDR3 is CAWSVLSSYGYTF. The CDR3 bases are TGTGCCTGGAGTGTACTAAGCTCTTATGGCTACACCTTC.